This T cell receptor beta chain is drawn from a study of blood T cell repertoires in COVID-19. Study summary: Some COVID-19 samples were acute and others convalescent; all came from the United States, Italy and Spain. T cells, B-cell-depleted T cells, or PBMCs provided the cDNA or gDNA that served as material.

Germline assignment: CDR1 LGHNA and CDR2 YSLEER. There are 14 residues in the CDR3. The V and J ends lost 3 bases and 2 bases respectively, with 10 bases between them. In the original workflow: Nucleated cell number was recorded as an estimate derived from reference gene primer amplification. Assay used: immunoSEQ multiplex PCR; TCRdb lists only in-frame clones, some missing. The V and J calls and clone size are taken from that table; D and trimming were inferred from the DNA. Altogether about 140,000 clones are present, approximately 80% being singletons, with the ten largest covering more than 8%. The sample holds one count of this clone.

The TCR sequence derives from a human donor in a cohort sampled during active COVID-19. Source material: peripheral blood. J is TRBJ1-2 and V is TRBV4-3, with D perhaps TRBD1 (6 bases). This chain's CDR3 is CASSQTGSNYGYTF. The CDR3 DNA reads TGCGCCAGCAGCCAGACAGGAAGCAACTATGGCTACACCTTC.